Listed below are T cell receptor beta chains from one sample, sequenced in a study of T cell repertoires in cytomegalovirus infection. MiXCR, applied by TCRdb to the reads, yields one record per CDR3 protein. The sample gives 250,000 to 300,000 distinct CDR3 sequences, around 25% of which show up once; approximately 15% is in the top ten. Source material: PBMCs. The receptors shown here come from a human donor in good health (CMV status not recorded). Some clones in this sample may be carry-over from other donors' samples. Both conserved end residues are part of each CDR3. The D gene is left open where the match is weak. Clone size is stated in some rows and not others, as once, few, many or a class when expanded.

few	13	TRBV2	TRBJ1-1	-	TGTGCCAGCAACGGGGATTTGAACACTGAAGCTTTCTTT	CASNGDLNTEAFF
many	15	TRBV7-2	TRBJ1-4	-	TGTGCCAGCAGCTTAGAAGGCAGGGAAAGCGAAAAACTGTTTTTT	CASSLEGRESEKLFF
many	15	TRBV12-3/TRBV12-4	TRBJ1-1	-	TGTGCCAGCACCCGATACGGGTATTCGGACACTGAAGCTTTCTTT	CASTRYGYSDTEAFF
-	18	TRBV7-3	TRBJ2-4	-	TGTGCCAGCAGCTTATCCTCGGACCCGACTTTAGCCAAAAACATTCAGTACTTC	CASSLSSDPTLAKNIQYF
many	14	TRBV7-2	TRBJ1-5	-	TGTGCCAGCAGTCCGGACGGAATCAATCAGCCCCAGCATTTT	CASSPDGINQPQHF
-	15	TRBV20-1	TRBJ2-1	TRBD2	TGCAGTGCTAGTCGTGGACTAGCGAGGGATCATGAGCAGTTCTTC	CSASRGLARDHEQFF
many	16	TRBV7-2	TRBJ1-4	-	TGTGCCAGCAGCCTACGTAAGGGTGCAACTAATGAAAAACTGTTTTTT	CASSLRKGATNEKLFF
few	14	TRBV6-2/TRBV6-3	TRBJ1-1	TRBD1	TGTGCCAGCAGCAATCCGGGACAGAGAACTGAAGCTTTCTTT	CASSNPGQRTEAFF
few	14	TRBV6-1	TRBJ2-7	-	TGTGCCAGCAGGACGCGTGGCAGATCCTACGAGCAGTACTTC	CASRTRGRSYEQYF
-	13	TRBV2	TRBJ1-1	TRBD1	TGTGCCAGCAGTGTCGACAGGGAAGCTGAAGCTTTCTTT	CASSVDREAEAFF
-	16	TRBV6-6	TRBJ2-1	-	TGTGCCAGCAGTTACTCGAGGGGATTGGGACACAATGAGCAGTTCTTC	CASSYSRGLGHNEQFF
-	16	TRBV6-6	TRBJ2-3	-	TGTGCCAGCAGTTACTCGGGCCGGGGCAACACAGATACGCAGTATTTT	CASSYSGRGNTDTQYF
-	16	TRBV18	TRBJ1-1	-	TGTGCCAGCTCACCACAACACAGGCTCATGAACACTGAAGCTTTCTTT	CASSPQHRLMNTEAFF
many	15	TRBV7-2	TRBJ2-7	TRBD2	TGTGCCAGCAGCTTAGGAACTAGCGGGAGCTACGAGCAGTACTTC	CASSLGTSGSYEQYF
-	13	TRBV7-2	TRBJ1-6	-	TGTGCCAGCAGGGACGTCTTTAATTCACCCCTCCACTTT	CASRDVFNSPLHF
few	14	TRBV24-1	TRBJ2-1	-	TGTGCCACCAGTGGTCCGAGGGCCTACAATGAGCAGTTCTTC	CATSGPRAYNEQFF
many	15	TRBV28	TRBJ1-6	-	TGTGCCAGCAGATTGGCGAGCTCCTATAATTCACCCCTCCACTTT	CASRLASSYNSPLHF
many	14	TRBV7-2	TRBJ1-2	-	TGTGCCAGCAGCTTTAAATGGGACTCCTATGGCTACACCTTC	CASSFKWDSYGYTF
-	15	TRBV11-2	TRBJ2-7	-	TGTGCCAGCAGCTTATTCCGACAGACCTCCTACGAGCAGTACTTC	CASSLFRQTSYEQYF
-	15	TRBV7-9	TRBJ2-1	TRBD2	TGTGCCAGCTCCCTTGGGGGAGGGCCGATCAATGAGAAGTTCTTC	CASSLGGGPINEKFF
few	13	TRBV7-6	TRBJ2-1	TRBD2	TGTGCCAGCATGCCGACTAGCGAAAATGAGCAGTTCTTC	CASMPTSENEQFF
-	14	TRBV2	TRBJ1-4	-	TGTGCCAGCAGGTTCGGCACAACTAATGAAAAACTGTTTTTT	CASRFGTTNEKLFF
-	13	TRBV30	TRBJ1-5	-	TGTGCCTGGAGTGCCCCGGGGGGTCAGCCCCAGCATTTT	CAWSAPGGQPQHF
-	16	TRBV15	TRBJ2-3	-	TGTGCCACCAGCAGAGAGGCGGGTCGCGCCACAGATACGCAGTATTTT	CATSREAGRATDTQYF